This entry lists 5 T cell receptor beta chains sequenced from one sample in a study of cytomegalovirus exposure and HLA in healthy donors. The PCR employed 60 Vbeta primers together with 13 Jbeta primers. The assay was immunoSEQ multiplex PCR, and TCRdb's table has in-frame clones only and misses some. Of over 50,000 clones in the sample, roughly 90% were seen once. What was sequenced was PBMCs. The receptors here all came from a young man in good health and CMV-seropositive.

The chain combines TRBV20-1 with TRBJ2-3; possible D gene TRBD1, 6 bases. CDR3 size: 11 residues. V was pared by 5 bases and J by 4 bases, with 7 bases between. From germline, CDR1 is DFQATT and CDR2 SNEGSKA (reference sequence). The CDR3 protein is CSASGADTQYF. The CDR3 DNA reads TGCAGTGCTTCAGGGGCAGATACGCAGTATTTT.

The gene calls are TRBV7-2 and TRBJ1-1, with D perhaps matching TRBD1 (5 bases). Trimming stripped 1 base from V and 1 base from J, with 7 bases between. Germline loops: CDR1 SGHTA, CDR2 FQGNSA. CDR3 length: 14 residues. CDR3 loop: CASSLGTQNTEAFF. The CDR3 DNA sequence: TGTGCCAGCAGCTTAGGGACACAGAACACTGAAGCTTTCTTT.

V gene TRBV25-1 combines with J gene TRBJ1-5, with 7 positions matching TRBD1. Per germline, CDR1 MGHDK and CDR2 SYGVNS. This CDR3 contains 14 residues. With 4 bases clipped from V and 1 base from J, the junction kept 1 base outside the gene matches. The CDR3 spells CASSGQGSNQPQHF. CDR3 in DNA: TGTGCCAGCAGTGGACAGGGAAGCAATCAGCCCCAGCATTTT.

The J gene is TRBJ2-2, the V gene TRBV5-1, with 12 positions matching TRBD2. Germline V gives CDR1 SGHRS, CDR2 YFSETQ. V shed 0 bases, J shed 5 bases, and the junction held 8 bases outside the gene matches. The CDR3 has 18 amino acids. CDR3 sequence: CASSLAASGRAGTGELFF. The DNA for the CDR3 is TGCGCCAGCAGCTTGGCTGCTAGCGGGAGGGCCGGAACCGGGGAGCTGTTTTTT.

CDR3 amino acids: CASSEARVRSYEQYF. In DNA form, the CDR3 reads TGTGCCAGCAGTGAAGCGAGGGTTCGGTCCTACGAGCAGTACTTC. The V and J genes are TRBV2 and TRBJ2-7; D might be TRBD2 (5 bases). Trimming shortened V by 0 bases and J by 1 base, and 10 bases separated the two germline ends. CDR3 length: 15 residues. Germline loops: CDR1 SNHLY, CDR2 FYNNEI.